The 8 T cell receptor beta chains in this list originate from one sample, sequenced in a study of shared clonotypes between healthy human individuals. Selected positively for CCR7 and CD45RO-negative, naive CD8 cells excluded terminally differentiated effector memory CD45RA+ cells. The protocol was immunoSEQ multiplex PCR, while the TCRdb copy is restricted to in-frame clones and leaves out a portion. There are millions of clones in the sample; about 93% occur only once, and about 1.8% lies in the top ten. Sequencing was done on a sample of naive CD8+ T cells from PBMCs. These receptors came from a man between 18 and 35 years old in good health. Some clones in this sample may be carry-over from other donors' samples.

Here the CDR3 reads CASSQRLAGVLSYEQYF. For the CDR3, the DNA is TGTGCCAGCAGCCAACGACTAGCGGGGGTTCTCTCCTACGAGCAGTACTTC. V and J are TRBV7-8 and TRBJ2-7; 12 bases agree with TRBD2. Germline V CDR1 and CDR2: SGHVS, FQNEAQ. CDR3 length equals 17 residues. After removal of 5 bases from V and 0 bases from J, the junction contained 8 bases not matched to a gene.

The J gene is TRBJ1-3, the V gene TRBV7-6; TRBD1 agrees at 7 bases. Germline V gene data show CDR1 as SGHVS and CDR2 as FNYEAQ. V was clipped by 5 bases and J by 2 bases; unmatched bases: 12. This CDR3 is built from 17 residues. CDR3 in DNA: TGTGCCAGCAGCGCGAATCGACAGGGACCAGCTGGAAACACCATATATTTT. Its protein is CASSANRQGPAGNTIYF.

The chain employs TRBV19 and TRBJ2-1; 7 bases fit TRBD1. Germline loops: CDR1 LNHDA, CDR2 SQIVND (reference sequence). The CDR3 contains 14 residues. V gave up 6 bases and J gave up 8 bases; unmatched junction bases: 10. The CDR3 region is CASSDRAGGDEQFF. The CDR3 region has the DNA TGTGCCAGTAGCGACAGGGCAGGTGGGGATGAGCAGTTCTTC.

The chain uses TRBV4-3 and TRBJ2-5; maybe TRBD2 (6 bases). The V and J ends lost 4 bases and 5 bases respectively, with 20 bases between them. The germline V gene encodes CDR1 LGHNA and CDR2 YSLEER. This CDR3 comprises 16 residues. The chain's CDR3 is CASSRVLGLAQETQYF. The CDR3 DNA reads TGCGCCAGCAGCCGCGTACTGGGGCTAGCGCAGGAGACCCAGTACTTC.

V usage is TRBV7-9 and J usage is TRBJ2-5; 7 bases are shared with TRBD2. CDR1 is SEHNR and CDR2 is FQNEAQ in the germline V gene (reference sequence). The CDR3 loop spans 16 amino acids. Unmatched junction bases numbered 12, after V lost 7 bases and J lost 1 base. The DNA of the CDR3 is TGTGCCAGCAAGGCCTACGCGGGAGACTTCCAAGAGACCCAGTACTTC. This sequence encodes CASKAYAGDFQETQYF.

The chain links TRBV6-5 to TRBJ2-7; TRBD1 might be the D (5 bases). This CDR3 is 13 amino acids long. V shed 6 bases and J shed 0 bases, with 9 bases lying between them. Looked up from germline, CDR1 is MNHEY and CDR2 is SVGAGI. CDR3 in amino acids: CASRRQSSYEQYF. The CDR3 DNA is TGTGCCAGCAGAAGACAGAGCTCCTACGAGCAGTACTTC.

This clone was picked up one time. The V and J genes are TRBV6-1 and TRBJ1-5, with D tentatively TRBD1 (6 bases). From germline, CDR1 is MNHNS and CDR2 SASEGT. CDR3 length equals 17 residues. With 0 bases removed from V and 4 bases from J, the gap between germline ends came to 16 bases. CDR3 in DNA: TGTGCCAGCAGTGAAGCCCTCCGCAGGGGTAAAAATCAGCCCCAGCATTTT. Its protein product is CASSEALRRGKNQPQHF.

As DNA, the CDR3 is TGTGCCAGCAGCAAAGCCGGGACTAGCGGGTCCCCGCTAGCCAAAAACATTCAGTACTTC. Its translation is CASSKAGTSGSPLAKNIQYF. This sequence joins TRBV21-1 and TRBJ2-4; no check of the table's D call, TRBD2, against the DNA was made. TRBV21-1 is tagged as a pseudogene. The CDR3 consists of 20 residues.